A selection of T cell receptor beta chains follows, all from one sample in a study of response to subunit inactivated influenza vaccine. From the RT-PCR reads, TCRdb called clonotypes with MiXCR, one entry per CDR3 protein. The table lists hundreds of thousands of distinct CDR3 sequences, about 12% of them singletons. Here the sequenced sample was PBMCs from blood, taken on the day of vaccination. These receptors originate from a man in his forties or fifties who received an inactivated influenza vaccine. CDR3s include the opening cysteine and the closing phenylalanine or tryptophan. The D gene is left open where the match is weak. Size is stated for part of the rows, as once, few or many counts, or as a class when the clone is expanded.

-,TRBJ2-6,TRBV12-3/TRBV12-4,-,TGTGCCAGCAGCGGGGCTCCCTCTGGGGCCAACGTCCTGACTTTC,CASSGAPSGANVLTF
-,TRBJ2-7,TRBV7-9,few,TGTGCCAGCAGCGCACCTTCCAGGGGATTAGGCTACGAGCAGTACTTC,CASSAPSRGLGYEQYF
TRBD1,TRBJ2-2,TRBV7-2,many,TGTGCCAGCAGCTGGGGACAGGGTTGGTTTCCCGGGGAGCTGTTTTTT,CASSWGQGWFPGELFF
-,TRBJ2-5,TRBV5-5,few,TGTGCCAGCAGCAAGACATACCAAGAGACCCAGTACTTC,CASSKTYQETQYF
-,TRBJ2-5,TRBV11-2,-,TGTGCCAGCAGTTTGCCGGCCAGGGGAGAGACCCAGTACTTC,CASSLPARGETQYF
-,TRBJ2-1,TRBV4-1,few,TGCGCCAGCAGCCTCCTTCCAGGGGTTCGAAATGAGCAGTTCTTC,CASSLLPGVRNEQFF
TRBD1,TRBJ2-7,TRBV6-1,once,TGTGCCAGCAGAAACAGGGGAGACGAGCAGTACTTC,CASRNRGDEQYF
-,TRBJ1-3,TRBV10-3,many,TGTGCCGGCGGTGGGCAGCTCTCTGGAAACACCATATATTTT,CAGGGQLSGNTIYF
-,TRBJ2-7,TRBV6-5,few,TGTGCCAGCAGTTACATGAGTGGGGAGTCAGGCGAGCAGTACTTC,CASSYMSGESGEQYF
-,TRBJ2-7,TRBV29-1,-,TGCAGCGTGGGAAGACAGTCCTACGAGCAGTACTTC,CSVGRQSYEQYF
TRBD1,TRBJ1-6,TRBV7-2,many,TGTGCCAGCAGCTCGCAGGGGGCTTATTCACCCCTCCACTTT,CASSSQGAYSPLHF
TRBD1,TRBJ1-1,TRBV27,few,TGTGCCAGCAGGCCCCCGGGACAGCCGAACACTGAAGCTTTCTTT,CASRPPGQPNTEAFF
-,TRBJ2-7,TRBV29-1,few,TGCAGCGTTGGTGTGGGCCGAGCATACGAGCAGTACTTC,CSVGVGRAYEQYF
-,TRBJ2-4,TRBV12-3/TRBV12-4,many,TGTGCCAGCAGTCCCCCGTTTAGAAAAAACATTCAGTACTTC,CASSPPFRKNIQYF
-,TRBJ2-3,TRBV7-9,-,TGTGCCAGCAGCTTTGGTTCGAATACGCAGTATTTT,CASSFGSNTQYF
TRBD1,TRBJ2-5,TRBV4-2,-,TGTGCCAGCAGCCAAGGGGACAGACCTTTCCAAGAGACCCAGTACTTC,CASSQGDRPFQETQYF
-,TRBJ1-5,TRBV5-1,-,TGCGCCAGCAGCTTGTTTGGGGAGGATCAGCCCCAGCATTTT,CASSLFGEDQPQHF
TRBD2,TRBJ2-1,TRBV12-3/TRBV12-4,many,TGTGCCAGCAGTTTGCTAGCGGGGCCCTACAATGAGCAGTTCTTC,CASSLLAGPYNEQFF
TRBD2,TRBJ2-1,TRBV2,-,TGTGCCATCAGTTTAGATTTTTTTCGGACTAGCGGACACAATGAGCAGTTCTTC,CAISLDFFRTSGHNEQFF
-,TRBJ2-2,TRBV5-6,-,TGTGCCAGCAGCTTGGGTCCTTTGGCCCCGTACACCGGGGAGCTGTTTTTT,CASSLGPLAPYTGELFF
TRBD2,TRBJ2-3,TRBV20-1,-,TGCAGTGCCCCTTCTAGCGGGGGATTCACAGATACGCAGTATTTT,CSAPSSGGFTDTQYF
-,TRBJ1-1,TRBV7-9,-,TGTGCCAGCAGCCCTCCCAAAGGGGCAGGGAACAGTGAAGCTTTCTTT,CASSPPKGAGNSEAFF
-,TRBJ1-5,TRBV12-3/TRBV12-4,few,TGTGCCAGCAGCCCAGGTCCAGGGCCCCAGCATTTT,CASSPGPGPQHF
-,TRBJ2-2,TRBV5-1,many,TGCGCCAGCAGCTTATCAGACACACCGAACACCGGGGAGCTGTTTTTT,CASSLSDTPNTGELFF
TRBD2,TRBJ2-3,TRBV4-1,few,TGCGCCAGCAGCCCCACCGCGGAGCGGGGGCTCTATACGCAGTATTTT,CASSPTAERGLYTQYF
-,TRBJ2-5,TRBV5-1,many,TGCGCCAGCAGCTTGGGGACACATCTAGGGGAAACCCAGTACTTC,CASSLGTHLGETQYF
TRBD2,TRBJ2-3,TRBV7-2,many,TGTGCCAGCAGCTTAGCCGGGGGGTTAGATACGCAGTATTTT,CASSLAGGLDTQYF
-,TRBJ2-7,TRBV5-1,many,TGCGCCAGCAGCTTAACAGGGCGCGAGCAGTACTTC,CASSLTGREQYF
TRBD2,TRBJ2-1,TRBV20-1,few,TGCAGTGCTAGGTTAAATATAGCGGGAGGGTCCTACAATGAGCAGTTCTTC,CSARLNIAGGSYNEQFF
-,TRBJ2-7,TRBV7-9,-,TGTGCCAGCAGCTTAGAAGGGACCCCCTACGAGCAGTACTTC,CASSLEGTPYEQYF
-,TRBJ2-2,TRBV11-2,few,TGTGCCAGCAGCTTAGATACCAGGGTCGGCGTAGGGGCCGGGGAGCTGTTTTTT,CASSLDTRVGVGAGELFF
TRBD1,TRBJ1-4,TRBV28,few,TGTGCCAGCAGTCGGACAGGGGCGGCGACTAATGAAAAACTGTTTTTT,CASSRTGAATNEKLFF
TRBD2,TRBJ2-3,TRBV7-8,many,TGTGCCAGCAGCTTCGGACTAGCGGGAGAGAGGGGGGATACGCAGTATTTT,CASSFGLAGERGDTQYF
-,TRBJ2-7,TRBV6-2/TRBV6-3,-,TGTGCCACTAGTAACTACGGGAACCTCTACGAGCAGTACTTC,CATSNYGNLYEQYF
-,TRBJ2-3,TRBV5-4,few,TGTGCCAGCAGCTCCTCCCTGACGGATGCGCAGTATTTT,CASSSSLTDAQYF
-,TRBJ2-1,TRBV19,few,TGTGCCAGTAGTATCGGGACCGCCTACAATGAGCAGTTCTTC,CASSIGTAYNEQFF
-,TRBJ2-1,TRBV7-2,-,TGTGCCAGCAGCTTAGGGGGGGGCAGGATCGGCAATGAGCAGTTCTTC,CASSLGGGRIGNEQFF
TRBD1,TRBJ1-5,TRBV2,-,TGTGCCAGCAGCAAGGACAGGGGGTACAGTCAGCCCCAGCATTTT,CASSKDRGYSQPQHF
-,TRBJ2-1,TRBV15,few,TGTGCCACCAGCAGAGTCGGGGGCTCCTACAATGAGCAGTTCTTC,CATSRVGGSYNEQFF
TRBD2,TRBJ2-5,TRBV7-6,few,TGTGCCAGCAGCTTAGAAGCGGGGGGACAAGAGACCCAGTACTTC,CASSLEAGGQETQYF
TRBD1,TRBJ1-3,TRBV27,-,TGTGCCAGCAGTGGGACAGGGGGCAACACCATATATTTT,CASSGTGGNTIYF
-,TRBJ2-1,TRBV5-1,few,TGCGCCAGCAGCTTGGATTCTAGCGCGAGCTCCTACAATGAGCAGTTCTTC,CASSLDSSASSYNEQFF
TRBD2,TRBJ2-3,TRBV5-1,many,TGCGCCAGCAGCCCACGACTAGCGGGAGGGTCCACAGATACGCAGTATTTT,CASSPRLAGGSTDTQYF
-,TRBJ2-3,TRBV20-1,-,TGCAGTGCTCTCCGCCCCGGGCGGGCCACAGATACGCAGTATTTT,CSALRPGRATDTQYF
-,TRBJ2-7,TRBV10-3,-,TGTGCCATCAGTGAGGGGAACGAGCAGTACTTC,CAISEGNEQYF
-,TRBJ2-1,TRBV5-1,many,TGCGCCAGCAGCTTGGATGTCGGGAGCTCCTACAATGAGCAGTTCTTC,CASSLDVGSSYNEQFF
TRBD2,TRBJ2-7,TRBV15,few,TGTGCCACCAGCAGAGTCGGGGGAGGGGTCGAGCAGTACTTC,CATSRVGGGVEQYF
TRBD1,TRBJ1-1,TRBV5-5,-,TGTGCCAGCAGCACCCACGGACAGGACACTGAAGCTTTCTTT,CASSTHGQDTEAFF
TRBD1,TRBJ2-7,TRBV6-6,few,TGTGCCAGCAGTAAACAGGGGTTCCACGAGCAGTACTTC,CASSKQGFHEQYF
TRBD1,TRBJ2-7,TRBV20-1,-,TGCAGTGCGAACAGGGGCTGGGACGAGCAGTACTTC,CSANRGWDEQYF
-,TRBJ1-1,TRBV20-1,few,TGCAGTGCTAGAATACGGGGAACGCGGGTGGTTGAAGCTTTCTTT,CSARIRGTRVVEAFF
-,TRBJ2-7,TRBV10-3,many,TGTGCCATCAGTGAATGGGACCGGGAGCAGTACTTC,CAISEWDREQYF
-,TRBJ1-6,TRBV3-1,few,TGTGCCAGCAGCCAAGTTCAGTATAATTCACCCCTCCACTTT,CASSQVQYNSPLHF
-,TRBJ2-6,TRBV3-1,once,TGTGCCAGCAGCCAAGATCTGGGGGTCTTTGGGGCCAACGTCCTGACTTTC,CASSQDLGVFGANVLTF